A single sample is the source of the 5 T cell receptor beta chains below, sequenced in a study of blood T cell repertoires in COVID-19. Profiling relied on immunoSEQ multiplex PCR, and the TCRdb table lists in-frame clones only, not all of them. This sample has around 230,000 clones, with approximately 80% found just once. Sequencing was carried out using peripheral blood. The receptor source for this set is a man aged 35 to 55 with acute or convalescent COVID-19.

The chain has TRBV5-8 and TRBJ2-1; no clear D. The CDR3 is 11 amino acids. Looked up from germline, CDR1 is SGHTS and CDR2 is YDEGEE. V lost 8 bases and J lost 4, with 7 bases in between. For the CDR3, the DNA is TGTGCCAGTTACACGTACAATGAGCAGTTCTTC. Translated, it gives CASYTYNEQFF.

The V call is TRBV25-1, the J call TRBJ1-6, with a possible D match to TRBD1 (5 bases). Germline CDR1 MGHDK, CDR2 SYGVNS. The CDR3 runs 14 residues. V shed 6 bases and J shed 14 bases, with 20 bases lying between them. CDR3: CASSSSLGGWALHF. CDR3 coding DNA: TGTGCCAGCAGCTCCAGTTTGGGGGGTTGGGCCCTCCACTTT. Complete variable domain (other parts from reference TRBV25-1 and TRBJ1-6): EADIYQTPRYLVIGTGKKITLECSQTMGHDKMYWYQQDPGMELHLIHYSYGVNSTEKGDLSSESTVSRIRTEHFPLTLESARPSHTSQYLCASSSSLGGWALHFGNGTRLTVT.

This clone was seen a few times. The V and J genes are TRBV5-6 and TRBJ1-2, with a possible D match to TRBD1 (6 bases). Deletions cut 1 base from V and 7 bases from J, with 14 bases between. Per the germline V gene, CDR1 is SGHDT and CDR2 is YYEEEE. The CDR3 totals 14 residues. As DNA, the CDR3 is TGTGCCAGCAGCTTGCTAACCAGGGGCTCTGGCTACACCTTC. Amino acid sequence: CASSLLTRGSGYTF.

This clone was counted a single time. The chain links TRBV10-3 to TRBJ2-3; TRBD1 agrees at 8 bases. The V and J ends lost 10 bases and 0 bases, in that order; junction bases with no gene match: 15. The CDR3 consists of 17 residues. Germline CDR1 is ENHRY and CDR2 is SYGVKD. The CDR3 loop reads CATLGTGGDLSTDTQYF. CDR3 coding DNA: TGTGCCACCTTAGGGACAGGAGGGGATCTTAGCACAGATACGCAGTATTTT.

The chain links TRBV7-2 to TRBJ1-2; 8 bases map to TRBD1. Germline lookup yields CDR1 SGHTA and CDR2 FQGNSA. This CDR3 contains 15 residues. With 1 base clipped from V and 7 bases from J, the junction kept 8 bases outside the gene matches. This chain's CDR3 is CASSLGSRGQSGYTF. The DNA for the CDR3 is TGTGCCAGCAGCTTAGGAAGCAGGGGGCAAAGTGGCTACACCTTC.